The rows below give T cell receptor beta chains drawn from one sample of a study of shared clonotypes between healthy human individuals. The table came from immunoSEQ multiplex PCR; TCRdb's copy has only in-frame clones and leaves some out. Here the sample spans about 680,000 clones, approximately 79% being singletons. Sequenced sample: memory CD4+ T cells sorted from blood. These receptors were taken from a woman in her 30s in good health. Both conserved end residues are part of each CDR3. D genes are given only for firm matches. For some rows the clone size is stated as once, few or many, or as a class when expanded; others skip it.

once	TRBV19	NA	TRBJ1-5	TGTGCCAGTAAGCTGGACAGCAACAATCAGCCCCAGCATTTT	CASKLDSNNQPQHF
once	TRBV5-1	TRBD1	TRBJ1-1	TGCGCCAGCAGCGTTAACCCTGCTGGACAGGGCACTGAAGCTTTCTTT	CASSVNPAGQGTEAFF
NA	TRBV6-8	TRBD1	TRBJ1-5	TGTGCCAGCAGTTACGTTGGACAGGGTAATCGAGATAGCAATCAGCCCCAGCATTTT	CASSYVGQGNRDSNQPQHF
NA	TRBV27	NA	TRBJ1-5	TGTGCCAGCAGTCTGTCCGGACAACGTCCCAATCAGCCCCAGCATTTT	CASSLSGQRPNQPQHF
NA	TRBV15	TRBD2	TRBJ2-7	TGTGCCACCAGCAGATTTCCGACTAGCGGGAGGTTAAAGAACTACGGCGAGCAGTACTTC	CATSRFPTSGRLKNYGEQYF
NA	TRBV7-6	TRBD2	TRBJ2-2	TGTGCCAGCAGCTCCGTCCTGACTAGCGAGGGCACCGGGGAGCTGTTTTTT	CASSSVLTSEGTGELFF
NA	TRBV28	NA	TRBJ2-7	TGTGCCAGCACTCAACCACAGTCCTACGAGCAGTACTTC	CASTQPQSYEQYF
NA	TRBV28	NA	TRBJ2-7	TGTGCCAGCAGTGGAGGACAGTACGAGCAGTACTTC	CASSGGQYEQYF
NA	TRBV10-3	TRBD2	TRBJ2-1	TGTGCCACCCGTTTAGCGGGAGGGCGCGAGCAGTTCTTC	CATRLAGGREQFF
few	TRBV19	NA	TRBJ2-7	TGTGCCAGTAGTGGGGGATCGAGCGCTCCGTCCTACGAGCAGTACTTC	CASSGGSSAPSYEQYF
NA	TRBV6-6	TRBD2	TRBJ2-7	TGTGCCAGCAGGCCGGGACTAGCGGGACACGAGCAGTACTTC	CASRPGLAGHEQYF
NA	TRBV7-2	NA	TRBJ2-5	TGTGCCAGCAGCCTTTCCCTTGGAGGGAGGGAGACCCAGTACTTC	CASSLSLGGRETQYF
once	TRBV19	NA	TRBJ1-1	TGTGCCAGTAGTGGGAGGCCAACTCTATTGAACACTGAAGCTTTCTTT	CASSGRPTLLNTEAFF
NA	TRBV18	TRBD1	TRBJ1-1	TGTGCCAGCTCGGCCGGGACAGGGATCACTGAAGCTTTCTTT	CASSAGTGITEAFF
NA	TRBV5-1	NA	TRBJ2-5	TGCGCCAGCAAACCGACTGTGCAAGAGACCCAGTACTTC	CASKPTVQETQYF
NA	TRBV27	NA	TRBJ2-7	TGTGCCAGCAGCTTCTCAGGTTCCCTCGGGGGCATAACAACCTACGAGCAGTACTTC	CASSFSGSLGGITTYEQYF
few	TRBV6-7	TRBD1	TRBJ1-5	TGTGCCAGCAGTTCCTTCGACAGGGACCGACCTAGCAATCAGCCCCAGCATTTT	CASSSFDRDRPSNQPQHF
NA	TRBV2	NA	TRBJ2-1	TGTGCCAGCAGTTTGGGCCAACTAGAGCAGTTCTTC	CASSLGQLEQFF
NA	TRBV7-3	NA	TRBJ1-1	TGTGCCAGCAGCCGGGGAGGAGACAGGGAAGCTTTCTTT	CASSRGGDREAFF
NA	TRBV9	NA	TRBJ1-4	TGTGCCAGCAGCACCACGGTATCTAATGAAAAACTGTTTTTT	CASSTTVSNEKLFF
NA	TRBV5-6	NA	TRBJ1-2	TGTGCCAGCAGCGCTCCCGGGAGGGGGAACTATGGCTACACCTTC	CASSAPGRGNYGYTF
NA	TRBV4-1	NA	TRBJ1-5	TGCGCCAGCAGCCAAGTGGGCAGGCGACCCGCGAATCAGCCCCAGCATTTT	CASSQVGRRPANQPQHF
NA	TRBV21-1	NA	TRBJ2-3	TGTGCCCCCCCGGGAGCGCGATCAGATACGCAGTATTTT	CAPPGARSDTQYF
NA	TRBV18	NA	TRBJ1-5	TGTGCCAGCTCCCGCGGGACGTCGGGCAATCAGCCCCAGCATTTT	CASSRGTSGNQPQHF
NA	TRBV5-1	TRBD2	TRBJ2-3	TGCGCCAGCAGCGGGGAAGCGGGAGTAGACACAGATACGCAGTATTTT	CASSGEAGVDTDTQYF
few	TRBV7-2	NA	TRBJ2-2	TGTGCCAGCAGCGCCGGACAGATCACCGGGGAGCTGTTTTTT	CASSAGQITGELFF
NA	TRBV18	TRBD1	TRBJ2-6	TGTGCCAGCTCACTAAAGACTAGGGGACAGGCCCCCTCTGGGGCCAACGTCCTGACTTTC	CASSLKTRGQAPSGANVLTF
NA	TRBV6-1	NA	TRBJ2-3	TGTGCCAGCAGTAGGCTAGGAGGGGGGATGGATACGCAGTATTTT	CASSRLGGGMDTQYF
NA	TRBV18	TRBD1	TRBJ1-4	TGTGCCAGCTCACCGGGTCAGGGGGCCGAAAAACTGTTTTTT	CASSPGQGAEKLFF
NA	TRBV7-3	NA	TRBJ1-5	TGTGCCAGCAGCTTAGAAGGAGGGAATCAGCCCCAGCATTTT	CASSLEGGNQPQHF
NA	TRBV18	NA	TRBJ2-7	TGTGCCAGCTCACCCCCAAATTTGGACGTAAATTACGAGCAGTACTTC	CASSPPNLDVNYEQYF
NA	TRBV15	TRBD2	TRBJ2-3	TGTGCCACCAGCAGAGATCTCTCATCGGGTAGCGGGAGTTCGGATACGCAGTATTTT	CATSRDLSSGSGSSDTQYF
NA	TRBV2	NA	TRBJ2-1	TGTGCCAGCAGTGAGATGTGGGACCACCCCCACAATGAGCAGTTCTTC	CASSEMWDHPHNEQFF
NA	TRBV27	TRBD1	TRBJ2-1	TGTGCCAGCAGTATCCCCGGGACAGGGCCCAATGAGCAGTTCTTC	CASSIPGTGPNEQFF
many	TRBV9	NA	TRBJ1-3	TGTGCCAGCAGCCCTAACTCTGGAAACACCATATATTTT	CASSPNSGNTIYF
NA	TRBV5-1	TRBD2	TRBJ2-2	TGCGCCAGCAGAGGACTAGCGGATCAAACCGGGGAGCTGTTTTTT	CASRGLADQTGELFF
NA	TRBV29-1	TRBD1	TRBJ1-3	TGCAGCGTTACTAAAGGACAGGGAGTGGGAAACACCATATATTTT	CSVTKGQGVGNTIYF
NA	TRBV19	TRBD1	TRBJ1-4	TGTGCCAGTGGGGACAGGGGGCATGAAAAACTGTTTTTT	CASGDRGHEKLFF
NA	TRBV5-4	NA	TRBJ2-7	TGTGCCAGCAGCTCTGGGTCGGTGCCGGGGTTTGTAGTCTTC	CASSSGSVPGFVVF
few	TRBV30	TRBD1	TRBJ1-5	TGTGCCTGGAGTGTAGGACAGGGTGGCCAGCCCCAGCATTTT	CAWSVGQGGQPQHF
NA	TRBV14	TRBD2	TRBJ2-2	TGTGCCAGCAGGAGTACCGGGACTAGGGTCACCGGGGAGCTGTTTTTT	CASRSTGTRVTGELFF
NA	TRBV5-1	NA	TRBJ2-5	TGCGCCAGCAGCTTTGCCAGGGCGAAACTGGGGGAGACCCAGTACTTC	CASSFARAKLGETQYF
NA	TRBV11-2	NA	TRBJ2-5	TGTGCCAGCAGCTTTTGGACACACCAAGAGACCCAGTACTTC	CASSFWTHQETQYF
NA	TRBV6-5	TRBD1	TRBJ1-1	TGTGCCAGCAGCTACCAGGGACAGGTTGAAGCTTTCTTT	CASSYQGQVEAFF
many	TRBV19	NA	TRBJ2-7	TGTGCCAGTAGTCGGTGGGGCTCGAGCTCCTACGAGCAGTACTTC	CASSRWGSSSYEQYF